A selection of T cell receptor beta chains follows, all from one sample in a study of blood T cell repertoires in COVID-19. TCRdb's table, derived via immunoSEQ multiplex PCR, lists solely in-frame clones and lacks some. The table lists around 68,000 clones, approximately 90% of them singletons, with 2.5% to 3% in the top ten. Sequenced sample: peripheral blood. The receptors were sampled from a middle-aged man with acute or convalescent COVID-19. Both conserved end residues are part of each CDR3. Fields, in order: D gene, clone size, J gene, V gene, CDR3 protein, CDR3 DNA. A D gene is named only where the DNA matches it firmly. Not all rows give a size; the values are once, few, many and, for expanded clones, a class.

.,.,TRBJ1-5,TRBV3-1/TRBV3-2,CASSQVPSNQPQHF,TGTGCCAGCAGCCAAGTTCCGAGCAATCAGCCCCAGCATTTT
.,.,TRBJ2-7,TRBV4-3,CASSQENGYEQYF,TGCGCCAGCAGCCAAGAGAACGGGTACGAGCAGTACTTC
.,.,TRBJ1-1,TRBV19,CASSSQHSGDTEAFF,TGTGCCAGTAGTTCACAACACTCAGGGGACACTGAAGCTTTCTTT
.,.,TRBJ2-6,TRBV6-2/TRBV6-3,CASSQGGSGANVLTF,TGTGCCAGCAGCCAAGGGGGCTCTGGGGCCAACGTCCTGACTTTC
.,.,TRBJ2-4,TRBV30,CAWSHYDRNVQYF,TGTGCCTGGAGCCACTATGATCGGAATGTACAGTACTTC
TRBD1,.,TRBJ1-2,TRBV4-1,CASGTGGPYGYTF,TGCGCCAGCGGGACAGGGGGTCCCTATGGCTACACCTTC
.,.,TRBJ1-6,TRBV30,CAWSQLGRNSPLHF,TGTGCCTGGAGTCAGCTGGGGAGGAATTCACCCCTCCACTTT
TRBD2,.,TRBJ2-1,TRBV7-8,CASSFSSGYNEQFF,TGTGCCAGCAGCTTCTCTAGCGGTTACAATGAGCAGTTCTTC
TRBD1,.,TRBJ1-4,TRBV28,CASSHNGQGVEKLFF,TGTGCCAGCAGCCACAATGGACAGGGAGTTGAAAAACTGTTTTTT
.,.,TRBJ1-2,TRBV5-6,CASSLAGNNYGYTF,TGTGCCAGCAGCTTGGCGGGTAACAACTATGGCTACACCTTC
TRBD2,once,TRBJ2-2,TRBV4-3,CASSLRAGERTGELFF,TGCGCCAGCAGCCTACGAGCGGGAGAGAGAACCGGGGAGCTGTTTTTT
TRBD1,.,TRBJ1-1,TRBV19,CASSMTGMNTEAFF,TGTGCCAGTAGTATGACAGGGATGAACACTGAAGCTTTCTTT
.,.,TRBJ1-6,TRBV28,CASSLRDTRLPTLHF,TGTGCCAGCAGCCTCCGGGACACACGTCTCCCCACCCTCCACTTT
.,.,TRBJ2-5,TRBV10-3,CAISGIQETQYF,TGTGCCATTTCAGGGATTCAAGAGACCCAGTACTTC
TRBD2,once,TRBJ2-1,TRBV6-5,CASRKLAGVNNEQFF,TGTGCCAGCAGGAAGCTAGCGGGAGTTAACAATGAGCAGTTCTTC
TRBD1,once,TRBJ2-7,TRBV7-9,CASSFSGGNEQYF,TGTGCCAGCAGCTTTTCAGGGGGAAACGAGCAGTACTTC
TRBD2,.,TRBJ2-5,TRBV4-1,CASSQGPTGGRLETQYF,TGCGCCAGCAGCCAAGGCCCTACTGGCGGGAGATTGGAGACCCAGTACTTC
.,.,TRBJ2-5,TRBV5-1,CASSLPGPQETQYF,TGCGCCAGCAGCTTACCGGGTCCACAAGAGACCCAGTACTTC
TRBD2,.,TRBJ2-3,TRBV7-9,CASSAGTSGSTDTQYF,TGTGCCAGCAGCGCCGGGACTAGCGGGAGCACAGATACGCAGTATTTT
.,.,TRBJ1-2,TRBV7-2,CASIRSAGGAYGYTF,TGTGCCAGCATCCGATCTGCGGGGGGCGCGTATGGCTACACCTTC
.,.,TRBJ2-2,TRBV5-6,CASSLVATSDTGELFF,TGTGCCAGCAGCTTGGTCGCGACTAGTGACACCGGGGAGCTGTTTTTT
TRBD1,once,TRBJ2-1,TRBV18,CASSPQTGNEQFF,TGTGCCAGCTCACCTCAGACAGGGAATGAGCAGTTCTTC
TRBD1,.,TRBJ2-5,TRBV5-1,CASMRDRQETQYF,TGCGCCAGCATGAGGGACAGACAAGAGACCCAGTACTTC
.,.,TRBJ2-3,TRBV6-5,CASSYLGPGTDTQYF,TGTGCCAGCAGTTACCTTGGTCCAGGCACAGATACGCAGTATTTT
.,.,TRBJ1-5,TRBV11-2,CASSSESQPQHF,TGTGCCAGCAGCTCAGAGAGCCAGCCCCAGCATTTT
TRBD1,.,TRBJ1-4,TRBV6-1,CASSGATGAANEKLFF,TGTGCCAGCAGTGGAGCGACAGGGGCGGCTAATGAAAAACTGTTTTTT
TRBD1,.,TRBJ1-2,TRBV24-1,CATSRQGISGYTF,TGTGCCACCAGCAGACAGGGAATTAGTGGCTACACCTTC
TRBD1,.,TRBJ2-3,TRBV6-6,CASRPTGGTDTQYF,TGTGCCAGCAGACCTACAGGGGGAACAGATACGCAGTATTTT
.,.,TRBJ1-1,TRBV18,CASSPPAGRGYTEAFF,TGTGCCAGCTCACCACCGGCGGGGCGGGGGTACACTGAAGCTTTCTTT
TRBD2,.,TRBJ2-7,TRBV7-2,CASRSSGRAYEQYF,TGTGCCAGCAGATCTAGCGGGAGGGCTTACGAGCAGTACTTC
.,.,TRBJ2-1,TRBV27,CASRDTGYNEQFF,TGTGCCAGCAGGGACACAGGGTATAATGAGCAGTTCTTC
TRBD1,.,TRBJ1-2,TRBV30,CAWSVQGVLLLDTYGYTF,TGTGCCTGGAGTGTTCAGGGGGTACTCCTCCTAGATACCTATGGCTACACCTTC
TRBD2,.,TRBJ2-1,TRBV9,CASSPGTSGEQFF,TGTGCCAGCAGCCCGGGGACTAGTGGTGAGCAGTTCTTC
.,.,TRBJ1-1,TRBV7-8,CASSRMNTEAFF,TGTGCCAGCAGCCGCATGAACACTGAAGCTTTCTTT
TRBD1,few,TRBJ2-1,TRBV6-1,CASSEGQGAIGEQFF,TGTGCCAGCAGTGAAGGACAGGGTGCAATTGGTGAGCAGTTCTTC
.,.,TRBJ1-5,TRBV4-1,CASSQTTGIWPQHF,TGCGCCAGCAGCCAAACAACAGGGATCTGGCCCCAGCATTTT
.,.,TRBJ2-1,TRBV5-1,CASSLGVHGTYNEQFF,TGCGCCAGCAGCTTAGGGGTCCATGGGACCTACAATGAGCAGTTCTTC
.,.,TRBJ2-1,TRBV18,CASSPRDSYNEQFF,TGTGCCAGCTCACCCCGGGACTCCTACAATGAGCAGTTCTTC
.,.,TRBJ1-5,TRBV2,CASSESQANQPQHF,TGTGCCAGCAGTGAGAGCCAGGCCAATCAGCCCCAGCATTTT
.,.,TRBJ2-5,TRBV10-3,CAISRVVVSKQETQYF,TGTGCCATCAGCCGGGTAGTTGTCAGCAAACAAGAGACCCAGTACTTC
TRBD2,.,TRBJ2-7,TRBV4-3,CASSQGGGGYEQYF,TGCGCCAGCAGCCAAGGCGGGGGGGGGTACGAGCAGTACTTC
TRBD2,once,TRBJ2-7,TRBV9,CASNRAGGPREQYF,TGTGCCAGCAACCGAGCGGGAGGGCCGCGAGAGCAGTACTTC
.,.,TRBJ1-2,TRBV19,CASSIATARSYGYTF,TGTGCCAGTAGTATAGCGACAGCCAGGTCCTATGGCTACACCTTC
TRBD2,.,TRBJ2-2,TRBV5-1,CASSLGGRAGELFF,TGCGCCAGCAGCTTAGGCGGGAGGGCCGGGGAGCTGTTTTTT
TRBD2,once,TRBJ2-5,TRBV6-5,CASSYSSGRGETQYF,TGTGCCAGCAGTTACTCGAGCGGGAGAGGGGAGACCCAGTACTTC
TRBD1,.,TRBJ2-5,TRBV30,CAWSAGQGAGETQYF,TGTGCCTGGAGTGCGGGACAGGGGGCGGGGGAGACCCAGTACTTC
TRBD2,.,TRBJ2-3,TRBV19,CASSRLAGDTDTQYF,TGTGCCAGTAGTAGACTAGCGGGAGATACAGATACGCAGTATTTT
TRBD1,.,TRBJ2-4,TRBV28,CASREQGARAKNIQYF,TGTGCCAGCAGAGAACAGGGGGCTCGAGCCAAAAACATTCAGTACTTC
.,.,TRBJ2-7,TRBV19,CASSFGGDEQYF,TGTGCCAGTAGTTTTGGGGGCGATGAGCAGTACTTC
TRBD1,.,TRBJ2-6,TRBV9,CASSSKDRGSPGANVLTF,TGTGCCAGCAGCTCGAAGGACAGGGGCTCGCCTGGGGCCAACGTCCTGACTTTC
TRBD2,.,TRBJ2-1,TRBV4-3,CASSQVLAGVRGTYNEQFF,TGCGCCAGCAGCCAAGTCCTAGCGGGAGTAAGGGGCACCTACAATGAGCAGTTCTTC
TRBD1,.,TRBJ2-4,TRBV18,CASSLPQGTAKNIQYF,TGTGCCAGCTCACTCCCACAGGGGACAGCCAAAAACATTCAGTACTTC
.,.,TRBJ1-6,TRBV5-5,CASSLLRVDSPLHF,TGTGCCAGCAGCCTTCTGCGGGTGGATTCACCCCTCCACTTT
TRBD1,.,TRBJ2-2,TRBV5-1,CASSFRTGGSGELFF,TGCGCCAGCAGCTTTAGGACAGGGGGGTCCGGGGAGCTGTTTTTT